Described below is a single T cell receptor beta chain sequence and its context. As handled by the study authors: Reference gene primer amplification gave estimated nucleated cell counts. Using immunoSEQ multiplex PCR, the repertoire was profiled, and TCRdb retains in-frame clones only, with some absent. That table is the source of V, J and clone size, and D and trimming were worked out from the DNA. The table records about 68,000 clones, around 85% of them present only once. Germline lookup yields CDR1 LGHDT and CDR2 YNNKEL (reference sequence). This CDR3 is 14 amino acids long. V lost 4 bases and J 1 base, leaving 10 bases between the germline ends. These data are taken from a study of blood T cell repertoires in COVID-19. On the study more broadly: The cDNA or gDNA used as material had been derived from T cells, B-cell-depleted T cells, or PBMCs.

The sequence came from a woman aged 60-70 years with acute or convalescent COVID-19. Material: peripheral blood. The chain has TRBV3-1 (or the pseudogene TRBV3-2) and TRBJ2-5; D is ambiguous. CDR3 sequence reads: CASSPPASQETQYF. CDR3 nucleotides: TGTGCCAGCAGCCCCCCAGCGTCCCAAGAGACCCAGTACTTC.